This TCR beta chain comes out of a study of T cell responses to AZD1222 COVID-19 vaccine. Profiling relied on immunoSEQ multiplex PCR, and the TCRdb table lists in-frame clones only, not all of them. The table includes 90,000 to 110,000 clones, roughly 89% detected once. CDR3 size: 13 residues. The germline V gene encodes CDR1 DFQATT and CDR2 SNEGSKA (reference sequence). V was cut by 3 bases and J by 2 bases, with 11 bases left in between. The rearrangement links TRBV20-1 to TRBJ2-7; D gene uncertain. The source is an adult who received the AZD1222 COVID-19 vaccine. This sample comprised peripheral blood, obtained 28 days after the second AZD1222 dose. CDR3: CSASNRPAYEQYF. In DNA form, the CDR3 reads TGCAGTGCTAGTAATCGACCTGCCTACGAGCAGTACTTC.